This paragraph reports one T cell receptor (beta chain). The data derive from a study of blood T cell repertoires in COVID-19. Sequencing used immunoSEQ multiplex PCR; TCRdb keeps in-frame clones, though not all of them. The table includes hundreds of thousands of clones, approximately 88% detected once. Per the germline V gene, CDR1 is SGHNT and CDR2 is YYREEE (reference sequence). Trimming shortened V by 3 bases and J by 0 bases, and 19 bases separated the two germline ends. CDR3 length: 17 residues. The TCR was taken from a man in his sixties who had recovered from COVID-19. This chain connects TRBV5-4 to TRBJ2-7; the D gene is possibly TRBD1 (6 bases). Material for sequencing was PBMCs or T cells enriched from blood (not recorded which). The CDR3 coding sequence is TGTGCCAGCAGCTCGTTGCCTCGACAGGCAATCTCCTACGAGCAGTACTTC. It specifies CASSSLPRQAISYEQYF.